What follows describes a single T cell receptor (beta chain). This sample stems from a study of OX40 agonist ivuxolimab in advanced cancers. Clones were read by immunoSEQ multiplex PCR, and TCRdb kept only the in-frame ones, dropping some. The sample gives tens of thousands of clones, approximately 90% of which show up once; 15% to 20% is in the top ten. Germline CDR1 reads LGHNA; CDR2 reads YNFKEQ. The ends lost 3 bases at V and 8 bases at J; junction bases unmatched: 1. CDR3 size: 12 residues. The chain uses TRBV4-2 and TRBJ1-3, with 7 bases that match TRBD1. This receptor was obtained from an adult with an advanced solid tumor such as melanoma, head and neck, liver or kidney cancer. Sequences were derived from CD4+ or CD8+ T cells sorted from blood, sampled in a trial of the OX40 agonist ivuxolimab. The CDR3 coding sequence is TGTGCCAGCAGCCACCAGGGGGACACCATATATTTT. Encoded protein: CASSHQGDTIYF.